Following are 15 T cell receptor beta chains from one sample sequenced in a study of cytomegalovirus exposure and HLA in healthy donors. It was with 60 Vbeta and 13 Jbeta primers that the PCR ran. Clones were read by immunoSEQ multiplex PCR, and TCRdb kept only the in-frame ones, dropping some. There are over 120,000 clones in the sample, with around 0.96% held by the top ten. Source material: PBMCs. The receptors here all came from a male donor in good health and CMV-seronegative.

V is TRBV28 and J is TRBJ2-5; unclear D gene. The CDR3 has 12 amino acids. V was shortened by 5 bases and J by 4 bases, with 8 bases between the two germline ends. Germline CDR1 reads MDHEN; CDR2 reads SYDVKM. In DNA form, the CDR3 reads TGTGCCAGCAGTGGTACGGGAGAGACCCAGTACTTC. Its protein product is CASSGTGETQYF.

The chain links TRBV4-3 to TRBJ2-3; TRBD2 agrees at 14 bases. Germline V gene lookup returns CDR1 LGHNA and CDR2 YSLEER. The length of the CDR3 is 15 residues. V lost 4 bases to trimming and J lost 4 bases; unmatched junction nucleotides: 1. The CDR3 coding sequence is TGCGCCAGCAGCCCGACTAGCGGGGGGGCAGATACGCAGTATTTT. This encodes CASSPTSGGADTQYF.

The CDR3 here is CASSSLETQYF. The DNA of the CDR3 is TGTGCCAGCAGCTCTCTGGAGACCCAGTACTTC. This rearrangement joins TRBV11-2 to TRBJ2-5; D not certain. The CDR3 has 11 amino acids. Trimming stripped 4 bases from V and 5 bases from J, with 5 bases between. Germline CDR1 is SGHAT and CDR2 is FQNNGV.

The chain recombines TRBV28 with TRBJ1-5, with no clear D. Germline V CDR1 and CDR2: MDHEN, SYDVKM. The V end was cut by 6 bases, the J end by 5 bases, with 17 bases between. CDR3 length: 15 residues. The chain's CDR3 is CASRTQRFSDQPQHF. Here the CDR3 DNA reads TGTGCCAGCAGGACTCAAAGATTCTCGGATCAGCCCCAGCATTTT. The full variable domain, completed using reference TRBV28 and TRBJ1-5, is DVKVTQSSRYLVKRTGEKVFLECVQDMDHENMFWYRQDPGLGLRLIYFSYDVKMKEKGDIPEGYSVSREKKERFSLILESASTNQTSMYLCASRTQRFSDQPQHFGDGTRLSIL.

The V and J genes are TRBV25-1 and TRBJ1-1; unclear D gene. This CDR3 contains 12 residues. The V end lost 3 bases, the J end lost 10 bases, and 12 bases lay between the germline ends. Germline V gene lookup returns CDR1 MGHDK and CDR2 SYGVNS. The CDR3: CASSDIVQRAFF. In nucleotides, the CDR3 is TGTGCCAGCAGTGATATAGTCCAAAGAGCTTTCTTT.

CDR3 sequence reads: CASSLGTGGLGNQPQHF. The CDR3 DNA sequence: TGTGCCAGCAGCTTGGGGACAGGGGGTCTGGGCAATCAGCCCCAGCATTTT. The chain employs TRBV7-9 and TRBJ1-5; the match to TRBD1 covers 11 bases. This CDR3 has 17 amino acids. CDR1 is SEHNR, CDR2 FQNEAQ, per germline (reference sequence). V was pared by 3 bases and J by 2 bases, with 6 bases of the junction left unmatched.

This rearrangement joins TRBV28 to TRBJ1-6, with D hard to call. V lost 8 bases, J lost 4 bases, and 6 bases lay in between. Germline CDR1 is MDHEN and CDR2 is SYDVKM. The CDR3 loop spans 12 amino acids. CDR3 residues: CASGLYNSPLHF. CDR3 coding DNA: TGTGCCAGCGGACTTTATAATTCACCCCTCCACTTT.

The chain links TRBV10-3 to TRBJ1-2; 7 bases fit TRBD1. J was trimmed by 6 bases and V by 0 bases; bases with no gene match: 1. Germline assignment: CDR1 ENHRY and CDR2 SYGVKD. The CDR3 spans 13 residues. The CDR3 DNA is TGTGCCATCAGTGAGTCGACAGGGAATGGCTACACCTTC. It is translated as CAISESTGNGYTF.

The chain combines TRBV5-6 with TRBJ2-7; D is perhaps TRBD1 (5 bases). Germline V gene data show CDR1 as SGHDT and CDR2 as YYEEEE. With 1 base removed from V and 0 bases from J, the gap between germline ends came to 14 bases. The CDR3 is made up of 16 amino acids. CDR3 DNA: TGTGCCAGCAGCTTGTTGAAAGGGGCCTACTCCTACGAGCAGTACTTC. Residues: CASSLLKGAYSYEQYF.

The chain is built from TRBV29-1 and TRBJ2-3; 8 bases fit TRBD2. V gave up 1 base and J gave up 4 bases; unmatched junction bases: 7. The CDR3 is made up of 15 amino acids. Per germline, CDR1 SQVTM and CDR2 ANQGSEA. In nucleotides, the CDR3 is TGCAGCGTTGAAGGGGCGCGGGAGGCGTCAGATACGCAGTATTTT. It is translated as CSVEGAREASDTQYF.

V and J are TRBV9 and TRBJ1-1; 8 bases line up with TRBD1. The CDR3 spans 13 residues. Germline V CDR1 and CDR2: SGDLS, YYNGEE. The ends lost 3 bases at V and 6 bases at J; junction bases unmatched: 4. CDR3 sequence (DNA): TGTGCCAGCAGCGCTGCAGGGGGCCCTGAAGCTTTCTTT. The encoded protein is CASSAAGGPEAFF.

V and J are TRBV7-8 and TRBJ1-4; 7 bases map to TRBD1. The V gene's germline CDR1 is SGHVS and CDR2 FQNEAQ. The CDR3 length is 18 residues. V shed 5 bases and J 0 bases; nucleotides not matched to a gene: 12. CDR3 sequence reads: CASSPPFNRGATNEKLFF. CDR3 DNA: TGTGCCAGCAGCCCTCCCTTCAACAGGGGAGCAACTAATGAAAAACTGTTTTTT.

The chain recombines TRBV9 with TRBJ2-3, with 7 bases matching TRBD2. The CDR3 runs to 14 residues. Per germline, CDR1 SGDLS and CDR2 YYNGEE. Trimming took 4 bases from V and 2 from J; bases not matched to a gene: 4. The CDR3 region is CASSPGLYTDTQYF. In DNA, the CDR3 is TGTGCCAGCAGCCCGGGACTATACACAGATACGCAGTATTTT.

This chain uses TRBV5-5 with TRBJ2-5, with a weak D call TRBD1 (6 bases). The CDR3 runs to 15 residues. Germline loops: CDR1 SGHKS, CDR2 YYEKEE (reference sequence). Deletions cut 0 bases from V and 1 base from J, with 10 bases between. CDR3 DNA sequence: TGTGCCAGCAGCTTGGATAGCAGGGGCCAAGAGACCCAGTACTTC. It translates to CASSLDSRGQETQYF. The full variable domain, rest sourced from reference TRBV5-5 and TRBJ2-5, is DAGVTQSPTHLIKTRGQQVTLRCSPISGHKSVSWYQQVLGQGPQFIFQYYEKEERGRGNFPDRFSARQFPNYSSELNVNALLLGDSALYLCASSLDSRGQETQYFGPGTRLLVL.

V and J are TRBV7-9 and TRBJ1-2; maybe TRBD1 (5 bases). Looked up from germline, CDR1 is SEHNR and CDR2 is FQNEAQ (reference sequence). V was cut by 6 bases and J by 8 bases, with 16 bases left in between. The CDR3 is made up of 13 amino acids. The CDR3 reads CASSYGTSGGYTF. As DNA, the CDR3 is TGTGCCAGCAGTTATGGGACTTCCGGGGGCTACACCTTC.